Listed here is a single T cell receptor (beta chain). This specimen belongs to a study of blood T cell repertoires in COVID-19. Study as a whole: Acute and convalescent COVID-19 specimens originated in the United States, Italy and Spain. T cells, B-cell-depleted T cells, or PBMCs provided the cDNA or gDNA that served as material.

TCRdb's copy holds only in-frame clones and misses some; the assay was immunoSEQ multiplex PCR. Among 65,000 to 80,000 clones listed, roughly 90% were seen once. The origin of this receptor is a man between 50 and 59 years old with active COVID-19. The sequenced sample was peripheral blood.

This CDR3 is CASSVRGGGAADTQYF. DNA for the CDR3: TGTGCCAGCAGCGTACGGGGCGGGGGGGCGGCAGATACGCAGTATTTT. The rearrangement links TRBV9 to TRBJ2-3; 9 bases fit TRBD2. CDR1 and CDR2 from the germline V gene are SGDLS and YYNGEE. V lost 1 base and J lost 4; bases outside the gene matches: 7. There are 16 residues in the CDR3.